This T cell receptor (beta chain) was recovered during a study of cytomegalovirus exposure and HLA in healthy donors. Here immunoSEQ multiplex PCR was the method, and the copy in TCRdb shows in-frame clones only, minus some. The sample carries around 100,000 clones, 85% recorded once. The V gene end was trimmed by 0 bases and the J gene end by 13 bases; junction bases not matched to a gene: 13. Germline V gene lookup returns CDR1 SGDLS and CDR2 YYNGEE. CDR3 length: 15 amino acids. The chain is built from TRBV9 and TRBJ1-2, with 9 bases lining up with TRBD1. This receptor was obtained from a man between 18 and 35 years old in good health and CMV-seropositive. The specimen sequenced was PBMCs. CDR3 coding DNA: TGTGCCAGCAGCGTAGGGGGGGGACAGGGACGTGAATCCACCTTC. Its protein is CASSVGGGQGRESTF.